Presented here are 20 T cell receptor beta chains from one specimen sequenced in a study of OX40 agonist ivuxolimab in advanced cancers. Sequencing used immunoSEQ multiplex PCR; TCRdb keeps in-frame clones, though not all of them. The sample lists thousands of clones; roughly 90% were seen once. The sample was CD4+ or CD8+ T cells sorted from blood, taken in a trial of the OX40 agonist ivuxolimab. The origin of the receptors is an adult with an advanced solid tumor such as melanoma, head and neck, liver or kidney cancer.

The chain links TRBV5-5 to TRBJ2-3; D is possibly TRBD2 (7 bases). The CDR3 has 15 amino acids. V lost 3 bases and J 1 base, leaving 12 bases between the germline ends. In germline, CDR1 is SGHKS, CDR2 YYEKEE (reference sequence). The CDR3 sequence is CASSSTRGRTDTQYF. The CDR3 coding sequence is TGTGCCAGCAGCTCCACGCGGGGGCGCACAGATACGCAGTATTTT. Full variable domain (outside the CDR3, taken from reference TRBV5-5 and TRBJ2-3): DAGVTQSPTHLIKTRGQQVTLRCSPISGHKSVSWYQQVLGQGPQFIFQYYEKEERGRGNFPDRFSARQFPNYSSELNVNALLLGDSALYLCASSSTRGRTDTQYFGPGTRLTVL.

The chain recombines TRBV27 with TRBJ1-1; D gene uncertain. Trimming left V 10 bases short and J 5 bases short, with 14 bases between. CDR3 size: 12 residues. Germline CDR1 reads MNHEY; CDR2 reads SMNVEV (reference sequence). The CDR3 reads CATLSGGTEAFF. CDR3 DNA sequence: TGTGCCACCTTGTCGGGCGGGACTGAAGCTTTCTTT.

This clone was picked up one time. The V and J genes are TRBV27 and TRBJ2-5, with unresolved D. CDR1 is MNHEY, CDR2 SMNVEV, per germline (reference sequence). The CDR3 is made up of 12 amino acids. V was trimmed by 3 bases and J by 2 bases, leaving 4 bases between them. The CDR3 protein is CASSFNQETQYF. The DNA of the CDR3 is TGTGCCAGCAGTTTTAATCAAGAGACCCAGTACTTC.

V usage is TRBV4-3 and J usage is TRBJ2-1; 9 nucleotides agree with TRBD2. The germline gives CDR1 LGHNA, CDR2 YSLEER. Germline trimming cut 6 bases from V and 0 bases from J; bases unmatched to any gene: 3. This CDR3 is 15 amino acids long. The CDR3 DNA reads as TGCGCCAGCAGTCGGCGGGGGGGCTCCTACAATGAGCAGTTCTTC. This encodes CASSRRGGSYNEQFF.

The rearrangement links TRBV6-5 to TRBJ1-1; D unclear. Germline V gene lookup returns CDR1 MNHEY and CDR2 SVGAGI. V gave up 0 bases and J gave up 1 base, with 6 bases separating them. This CDR3 comprises 14 residues. CDR3 sequence reads: CASSYSGKNTEAFF. The CDR3 bases are TGTGCCAGCAGTTACTCGGGGAAGAACACTGAAGCTTTCTTT.

The chain joins TRBV6-4 to TRBJ2-1; D uncertain. This CDR3 spans 12 amino acids. Germline lookup yields CDR1 MRHNA and CDR2 SNTAGT. The ends were cut back, 4 bases at V and 3 bases at J, with 4 bases in the middle. DNA of the CDR3: TGTGCCAGCAGTGCCGGCTACAATGAGCAGTTCTTC. Its translation: CASSAGYNEQFF.

The J gene is TRBJ1-6, the V gene TRBV30; 9 bases are a match to TRBD1. Per the germline V gene, CDR1 is GTSNPN and CDR2 is SVGIG (reference sequence). CDR3 length: 17 residues. Losses at the gene ends were 3 bases for V and 0 bases for J; bases not matched to a gene: 6. Here the CDR3 DNA reads TGTGCCTGGAGCGCAGACAGGGGGAGCTCCTATAATTCACCCCTCCACTTT. Its translation is CAWSADRGSSYNSPLHF. The full variable domain, completed using reference TRBV30 and TRBJ1-6, is SQTIHQWPATLVQPVGSPLSLECTVEGTSNPNLYWYRQAAGRGLQLLFYSVGIGQISSEVPQNLSASRPQDRQFILSSKKLLLSDSGFYLCAWSADRGSSYNSPLHFGNGTRLTVT.

V and J are TRBV10-1 and TRBJ2-1; 13 positions agree with TRBD2. The CDR3 has 14 residues. V was clipped by 3 bases and J by 12 bases; unmatched bases: 5. Per germline, CDR1 WNHNN and CDR2 SYGVQD (reference sequence). CDR3 protein: CASSEGLAGAPQFF. CDR3 sequence (DNA): TGCGCCAGCAGTGAAGGACTAGCGGGGGCACCGCAGTTCTTC.

This sequence joins TRBV28 and TRBJ2-4; 9 positions match TRBD1. This CDR3 region has 17 residues. V lost 2 bases and J lost 2; bases outside the gene matches: 7. The germline V gene encodes CDR1 MDHEN and CDR2 SYDVKM. Here the CDR3 DNA reads TGTGCCAGCAGTTTACCCGGGACAGGGCTGACCAAAAACATTCAGTACTTC. Encoded protein: CASSLPGTGLTKNIQYF.

The chain uses TRBV7-8 and TRBJ2-1; maybe TRBD1 (6 bases). Germline values: CDR1 SGHVS, CDR2 FQNEAQ. The CDR3 contains 12 residues. V was clipped by 8 bases and J by 4 bases, with 9 bases between them. CDR3 nucleotides: TGTGCCAGCGGGACACAATACAATGAGCAGTTCTTC. Residues: CASGTQYNEQFF.

V and J are TRBV7-9 and TRBJ1-4; D gene unclear. CDR1 and CDR2 (germline): SEHNR, FQNEAQ (reference sequence). Between the trimmed V and J ends, which lost 3 bases and 6 bases, there was a span of 20 bases. The CDR3 is 17 residues long. The CDR3 DNA reads TGTGCCAGCAGCTTCATCCCCAACAAGGAGGGCGATGAAAAACTGTTTTTT. It codes for CASSFIPNKEGDEKLFF.

As regards this clone: Sequence at one end of the junction differs from germline and may be a read error. This chain links TRBV7-9 with TRBJ2-7, with D maybe TRBD2 (5 bases). The germline V gene encodes CDR1 SEHNR and CDR2 FQNEAQ (reference sequence). CDR3 length: 16 amino acids. CDR3 amino acids: CASSQALADYNYEQYF. The DNA for the CDR3 is TGCGCCAGCAGCCAAGCCCTTGCAGACTACAACTACGAGCAGTACTTC.

The CDR3 DNA reads as TGTGCCAGCAGCGACCAGGGTACTGGCTACACCTTC. Protein sequence: CASSDQGTGYTF. The chain employs TRBV6-6 and TRBJ1-2, with D possibly being TRBD1 (5 bases). Trimming cost V 6 bases and J 7 bases, with 12 bases left between them. Germline CDR1 and CDR2: MNHNY and SVGAGI (reference sequence). This CDR3 is 12 amino acids long.

The chain carries TRBV2 and TRBJ1-2, with 7 bases aligning to TRBD1. In germline, CDR1 is SNHLY, CDR2 FYNNEI. Trimming took 9 bases from V and 6 from J; bases not matched to a gene: 13. The CDR3 length is 14 residues. The CDR3 DNA is TGTGCCAGAAATCCGGGACAGAGGAGAGATGGCTACACCTTC. Translated, it gives CARNPGQRRDGYTF.

J is TRBJ1-2 and V is TRBV6-6; no reliable D call. Germline V gives CDR1 MNHNY, CDR2 SVGAGI (reference sequence). The CDR3 has 12 amino acids. Trimming cost V 0 bases and J 8 bases, with 7 bases left between them. The CDR3 DNA follows: TGTGCCAGCAGTTACTCTGGCGCGGGCTACACCTTC. Translated: CASSYSGAGYTF.

By share, this clone ranks as medium-sized. This chain connects TRBV6-4 to TRBJ2-6; no definite D call. This CDR3 spans 15 amino acids. The V gene's germline CDR1 is MRHNA and CDR2 SNTAGT. V was cut by 2 bases and J by 0 bases, with 5 bases left in between. In DNA, the CDR3 is TGTGCCAGCAGTGACGTGAGCTCTGGGGCCAACGTCCTGACTTTC. Encoded protein: CASSDVSSGANVLTF.

The chain has TRBV11-2 and TRBJ2-7; 14 nucleotides match TRBD2. Germline CDR1 is SGHAT and CDR2 is FQNNGV. The J segment lost 6 bases and the V segment lost 6 bases, leaving 7 bases of the junction unmatched. The CDR3 is made up of 15 amino acids. The CDR3 here is CASSSLTSGGGEQYF. The CDR3 nucleotides read TGTGCCAGCAGTTCTCTGACTAGCGGGGGGGGCGAGCAGTACTTC.

This clone was recorded only once. This rearrangement joins TRBV9 to TRBJ2-7; no clear D. Germline V CDR1 and CDR2: SGDLS, YYNGEE. Trimming pared 1 base from V and 0 bases from J, leaving 8 bases between. The CDR3 is 14 amino acids. This CDR3 is CASSVSSSSYEQYF. CDR3 bases: TGTGCCAGCAGCGTAAGTAGCAGCTCCTACGAGCAGTACTTC.

The chain has TRBV19 and TRBJ2-1, with D perhaps TRBD2 (5 bases). This CDR3 region has 13 residues. Germline values: CDR1 LNHDA, CDR2 SQIVND (reference sequence). Trimming stripped 6 bases from V and 9 bases from J, with 15 bases between. Here the CDR3 DNA reads TGTGCCAGTAGAGGACTGGGGTTCGGTGAGCAGTTCTTC. Amino acids: CASRGLGFGEQFF.

This clone was seen more than once but under ten times. The chain employs TRBV4-1 and TRBJ1-2, with D perhaps TRBD1 (5 bases). Looked up from germline, CDR1 is MGHRA and CDR2 is YSYEKL. There are 16 residues in the CDR3. V was clipped by 0 bases and J by 4 bases, with 15 bases between them. CDR3: CASSQDLGPNIYGYTF. In DNA, the CDR3 is TGCGCCAGCAGCCAAGATCTGGGACCGAACATCTATGGCTACACCTTC.